The 3 T cell receptor beta chains below were found in one sample sequenced in a study of cytomegalovirus exposure and HLA in healthy donors. In the PCR, 60 Vbeta and 13 Jbeta primers were used. TCRdb keeps only in-frame clones here, not all; method: immunoSEQ multiplex PCR. Of around 130,000 clones listed, under 90% are singletons. The material sequenced was PBMCs. The receptors here all came from a middle-aged woman in good health and CMV-seronegative.

Only a few counts were recorded for this clone. This rearrangement joins TRBV10-1 to TRBJ2-7, with 7 bases identical to TRBD1. The germline V gene encodes CDR1 WNHNN and CDR2 SYGVQD (reference sequence). Trimming cost V 1 base and J 3 bases; bases outside gene matches: 3. The CDR3 is 14 residues long. This chain's CDR3 is CASSEWAGGYEQYF. The CDR3 DNA reads TGCGCCAGCAGTGAGTGGGCAGGGGGCTACGAGCAGTACTTC.

The V call is TRBV6-1, the J call TRBJ1-2; 7 bases match TRBD1. The CDR3 loop spans 14 amino acids. In germline, CDR1 is MNHNS, CDR2 SASEGT. J gave up 8 bases and V 5 bases, and 11 bases lay outside the gene matches. The CDR3 loop reads CASSSDRAGFGYTF. The CDR3 nucleotides are TGTGCCAGCAGTAGCGACAGGGCCGGTTTCGGCTACACCTTC.

The V and J genes are TRBV6-6 and TRBJ1-5, with 9 bases lining up with TRBD1. Germline CDR1 and CDR2: MNHNY and SVGAGI (reference sequence). The J segment lost 5 bases and the V segment lost 5 bases, leaving 7 bases of the junction unmatched. CDR3 length: 15 amino acids. The CDR3 loop reads CASSPHRGRDQPQHF. The CDR3 nucleotides read TGTGCCAGCAGTCCCCACAGGGGGCGAGATCAGCCCCAGCATTTT.